This T cell receptor beta chain was recovered during a study of blood T cell repertoires in COVID-19. Study-wide context: From T cells, B-cell-depleted T cells, or PBMCs came the material, which was cDNA or gDNA.

Sequenced by immunoSEQ multiplex PCR; TCRdb stores in-frame clones only, minus some. The sample has fewer than 130,000 clones; over 65% are singletons. This CDR3 has 17 amino acids. Sample: peripheral blood. This chain connects TRBV21-1 to TRBJ2-3; the listed D gene, TRBD2, was not tested against the DNA. TRBV21-1 is a known pseudogene. The origin of this receptor is a woman aged 80 or over with acute or convalescent COVID-19. The CDR3 nucleotides read TGTGCCAGCAGCAAAGCGCCGCGGGAGGGAGCCACAGATACGCAGTATTTT. Translation: CASSKAPREGATDTQYF.